This T cell receptor beta chain was profiled in a study of CD8+ T cells in alopecia areata. Background on the study: It was oral tofacitinib, at 5 to 10 mg twice daily, that treated patients received.

Regarding the study as a whole: Expanded CD8+ clones among the top 100, and scalp clonality, were significantly decreased by tofacitinib.

Stated treatment: oral pan-JAK inhibitor, 5-10 mg twice daily. Extracted from the samples, RNA was reverse transcribed into cDNA to serve as the sequencing template. Using immunoSEQ multiplex PCR, the repertoire was profiled, and TCRdb retains in-frame clones only, with some absent. The data hold approximately 180,000 clones, with less than 70% observed a single time. On this clone itself: Its antigen is unidentified.

The CDR3 has 15 residues. Germline loops: CDR1 MNHEY, CDR2 SMNVEV (reference sequence). The junction had 8 bases not matched to a gene; V was cut back by 8 bases and J by 1 base. The receptor was isolated from a human donor with alopecia areata. The V call is TRBV27, the J call TRBJ1-1; TRBD1 matches 9 bases. Sample: CD4+ T cells sorted from blood, taken at approximately week 49, from a patient treated with tofacitinib. CDR3 amino acids: CASRFRDRANTEAFF. Here the CDR3 DNA reads TGTGCCAGCCGCTTTAGGGACAGGGCGAACACTGAAGCTTTCTTT.